Listed below are T cell receptor beta chains from one sample, sequenced in a study of shared clonotypes between healthy human individuals. The data were produced by immunoSEQ multiplex PCR, yet TCRdb's version contains in-frame clones alone and is incomplete. In the table there are about 490,000 clones, 76% of which are singletons. The sequencing sample was made of PBMCs. The receptors shown here come from a woman in her 40s in good health. Some clones in this sample may be carry-over from other donors' samples. The CDR3 runs from the conserved cysteine through the conserved F or W. Each record gives: clone size, V gene, D gene, J gene, CDR3 protein, CDR3 DNA. D genes are given only for firm matches. Expanded clones are given a class, and other clones once, few, many or no size at all.

>few|TRBV19|-|TRBJ1-2
CASTGRGGYTF
TGTGCCAGTACGGGTCGAGGAGGCTACACCTTC
>-|TRBV7-9|-|TRBJ2-5
CASSSPGPQETQYF
TGTGCCAGCAGCTCTCCGGGCCCCCAAGAGACCCAGTACTTC
>-|TRBV5-1|-|TRBJ2-7
CASSLAGGGFYEQYF
TGCGCCAGCAGCTTGGCCGGCGGAGGGTTCTACGAGCAGTACTTC
>-|TRBV7-9|-|TRBJ1-1
CASSLGEANTEAFF
TGTGCCAGCAGCTTAGGTGAGGCGAACACTGAAGCTTTCTTT
>few|TRBV11-3|-|TRBJ1-3
CASSLGPGTGNTIYF
TGTGCCAGCAGCTTGGGGCCCGGGACGGGAAACACCATATATTTT
>-|TRBV5-4|TRBD2|TRBJ2-3
CASRQGLAGGSTDTQYF
TGTGCCAGCAGACAAGGACTAGCGGGAGGGAGCACAGATACGCAGTATTTT
>few|TRBV9|-|TRBJ2-4
CASSVGAPTVDKNIQYF
TGTGCCAGCAGCGTAGGGGCGCCGACGGTAGACAAAAACATTCAGTACTTC
>-|TRBV18|TRBD2|TRBJ2-2
CASSLISGRNTGELFF
TGTGCCAGCTCGCTGATTAGCGGGAGGAACACCGGGGAGCTGTTTTTT
>once|TRBV5-8|-|TRBJ2-3
CASSFKDATDTQYF
TGTGCCAGCAGCTTCAAGGACGCAACAGATACGCAGTATTTT
>-|TRBV14|TRBD2|TRBJ2-3
CASSQDRTSGNTDTQYF
TGTGCCAGCAGCCAAGATCGGACTAGCGGGAACACAGATACGCAGTATTTT
>-|TRBV5-4|-|TRBJ1-5
CASSPDRNQPQHF
TGTGCCAGCAGCCCCGACCGTAATCAGCCCCAGCATTTT
>-|TRBV28|TRBD2|TRBJ2-7
CASSLAGTSGTGF
TGTGCCAGCAGTCTAGCCGGGACTAGCGGGACGGGGTTC
>-|TRBV2|-|TRBJ1-1
CASKDSYTEAFF
TGTGCCAGCAAAGACAGTTACACTGAAGCTTTCTTT
>-|TRBV2|-|TRBJ1-1
CASSEAGLSPPEAFF
TGTGCCAGCAGTGAAGCAGGACTATCACCACCTGAAGCTTTCTTT
>-|TRBV6-5|TRBD1|TRBJ1-2
CASSPEDRDHYGYTF
TGTGCCAGCAGTCCCGAGGACAGGGACCACTATGGCTACACCTTC
>few|TRBV19|-|TRBJ2-4
CASSDLSIAKNIQYF
TGTGCCAGTAGTGACTTATCCATAGCCAAAAACATTCAGTACTTC